These 21 T cell receptor beta chains were sequenced from one sample in a study of CD8+CD57+ T cells in acquired aplastic anemia. Those patients picked for sequencing had displayed CD8+CD57+ cell expansion on flow cytometry. Genomic DNA served as template for TCR beta VDJ and CDR3 profiling. TCRdb analysed the reads with MiXCR anew, one entry per CDR3 protein. The sample lists roughly 220,000 distinct CDR3 sequences, 50% to 70% occurring once. The specimen sequenced was sorted CD4+, CD8+, or CD8+CD57+ T cells (not recorded which) from PBMCs. The receptors originated from a human donor with aplastic anemia.

This sequence joins TRBV19 and TRBJ1-6, with 9 nucleotides matching TRBD1. CDR1 and CDR2 from the germline V gene are LNHDA and SQIVND (reference sequence). The CDR3 spans 17 residues. The V gene end was trimmed by 5 bases and the J gene end by 10 bases; junction bases not matched to a gene: 15. CDR3 sequence (DNA): TGTGCCAGTAGTCCAACCACGGGACAGGGAAGGGGATCACCCCTCCACTTT. Translated: CASSPTTGQGRGSPLHF.

Points on this clonotype: A read error may account for a junction end that differs from germline. The chain has TRBV5-1 and TRBJ1-1, with D tentatively TRBD1 (5 bases). From germline, CDR1 is SGHRS and CDR2 YFSETQ. This CDR3 has 13 residues. In nucleotides, the CDR3 is TGTGCCAGCAGCTATCGGGACCCCACTGAAGCTTTCTTT. Translating it yields CASSYRDPTEAFF. The variable domain in full, with the rest retrieved from reference TRBV5-1 and TRBJ1-1, is KAGVTQTPRYLIKTRGQQVTLSCSPISGHRSVSWYQQTPGQGLQFLFEYFSETQRNKGNFPGRFSGRQFSNSRSEMNVSTLELGDSALYLCASSYRDPTEAFFGQGTRLTVV.

The chain is built from TRBV4-1 and TRBJ1-2; perhaps TRBD1 as D (5 bases). Germline V lookup: CDR1 MGHRA, CDR2 YSYEKL. This CDR3 is 15 amino acids long. The ends were cut back, 1 base at V and 1 base at J, with 10 bases in the middle. The chain's CDR3 is CASSQGGHLNYGYTF. As DNA, the CDR3 is TGCGCCAGCAGCCAAGGAGGACACCTTAACTATGGCTACACCTTC.

This chain joins TRBV24-1 and TRBJ1-5, with TRBD1 as a possible D gene (5 bases). Trimming took off 6 bases at V and 6 bases at J, with 11 bases between the two ends. This CDR3 comprises 13 residues. Germline V gives CDR1 KGHDR, CDR2 SFDVKD. The CDR3 here is CATSWGVAQPQHF. The DNA for the CDR3 is TGTGCCACCAGTTGGGGGGTGGCTCAGCCCCAGCATTTT.

This clonotype was seen at least ten times. This rearrangement joins TRBV6-5 to TRBJ1-1; no clear D gene. V lost 5 bases and J 5 bases, leaving 15 bases between the germline ends. Germline V lookup: CDR1 MNHEY, CDR2 SVGAGI. The CDR3 loop spans 14 amino acids. CDR3 residues: CASSLNLLSTEAFF. Written as DNA, the CDR3 is TGTGCCAGCAGTCTCAATCTACTTAGTACTGAAGCTTTCTTT.

The V gene is TRBV10-1, the J gene TRBJ1-2; the D gene is possibly TRBD1 (5 bases). Germline CDR1 and CDR2: WNHNN and SYGVQD (reference sequence). V was cut by 5 bases and J by 13 bases, with 20 bases left in between. The CDR3 has 13 residues. The CDR3 DNA is TGCGCCAGCAGTTCGCGGGGGGGTTCTCGCTGCACCTTC. Protein: CASSSRGGSRCTF.

This clonotype has more than one count but fewer than ten. The chain uses TRBV20-1 and TRBJ1-1, with unresolved D. The CDR3 is made up of 12 amino acids. Germline V gene data show CDR1 as DFQATT and CDR2 as SNEGSKA (reference sequence). V lost 1 base to trimming and J lost 4 bases, with 7 bases between them. CDR3 amino acids: CSARVGSTEAFF. The DNA for the CDR3 is TGCAGTGCTAGAGTAGGGAGCACTGAAGCTTTCTTT.

This sequence joins TRBV6-5 and TRBJ1-3, with TRBD1 matching 10 bases. The length of the CDR3 is 17 residues. CDR1 is MNHEY and CDR2 is SVGAGI in the germline V gene. The V segment lost 0 bases and the J segment 2 bases; nucleotides outside the gene matches: 4. CDR3 protein: CASSYSGQGLAGNTIYF. The CDR3, as DNA: TGTGCCAGCAGTTACTCGGGACAGGGGCTTGCTGGAAACACCATATATTTT.

This clonotype showed up many times. This clone may be a read error of a much larger clone one base away. V is TRBV27 and J is TRBJ2-7, with D possibly TRBD1 on 7 matching bases. In germline, CDR1 is MNHEY, CDR2 SMNVEV (reference sequence). V lost 3 bases and J lost 3, with 9 bases in between. This CDR3 has 13 amino acids. The CDR3 reads CASSLQGGYEQYF. The CDR3 DNA follows: TGTGCCAGCAGTTTGCAGGGGGGCTACGAGCAGTACTTC.

This clonotype appeared a single time. The chain employs TRBV7-6 and TRBJ1-1; possibly TRBD1 for D (5 bases). Germline loops: CDR1 SGHVS, CDR2 FNYEAQ. The V and J ends lost 5 bases and 1 base respectively, with 8 bases between them. The CDR3 contains 13 residues. In nucleotides, the CDR3 is TGTGCCAGCAGCGTGGACACGAACACTGAAGCTTTCTTT. It specifies CASSVDTNTEAFF.

About this clonotype itself: This may be a read error: a much more frequent sequence differs by one nucleotide. The chain is built from TRBV4-1 and TRBJ2-7; D gene uncertain. The CDR3 covers 15 residues. V lost 1 base, J lost 0 bases, and 10 bases lay in between. Germline V CDR1 and CDR2: MGHRA, YSYEKL. In DNA form, the CDR3 reads TGCGCCAGCAGCCAAGGACGGCTCCCCTCCTACGAGCAGTACTTC. It encodes CASSQGRLPSYEQYF.

The chain joins TRBV20-1 to TRBJ1-1; D call uncertain. The CDR3 loop spans 12 amino acids. Trimming removed 4 bases from V and 4 bases from J, with 10 bases in between. Germline CDR1 DFQATT, CDR2 SNEGSKA (reference sequence). CDR3 coding DNA: TGCAGTGCTACGGAGCGGGGCACTGAAGCTTTCTTT. It is translated as CSATERGTEAFF.

The rearrangement links TRBV5-8 to TRBJ1-3, with D tentatively TRBD1 (5 bases). The V end lost 1 base, the J end lost 4 bases, and 9 bases lay between the germline ends. This CDR3 is built from 14 residues. Germline V CDR1 and CDR2: SGHTS, YDEGEE. The CDR3 DNA reads TGTGCCAGCAGCTTGTTTTGGGGCGGAAACACCATATATTTT. It codes for CASSLFWGGNTIYF.

The V call is TRBV10-1, the J call TRBJ1-1; 7 nucleotides agree with TRBD1. CDR3 length equals 18 residues. Germline V gives CDR1 WNHNN, CDR2 SYGVQD (reference sequence). V shed 6 bases and J 4 bases; nucleotides not matched to a gene: 20. The DNA for the CDR3 is TGCGCCAGCAGGGAAGCTATGCGACAGGGAGAATCTCGCACTGAAGCTTTCTTT. Its protein product is CASREAMRQGESRTEAFF.

V usage is TRBV20-1 and J usage is TRBJ2-6; 9 bases are a match to TRBD1. J was trimmed by 2 bases and V by 6 bases; bases with no gene match: 5. This CDR3 spans 15 amino acids. Germline CDR1 is DFQATT and CDR2 is SNEGSKA (reference sequence). CDR3: CSAQQGAAGANVLTF. The CDR3, as DNA: TGCAGTGCACAACAGGGGGCGGCTGGGGCCAACGTCCTGACTTTC.

The rearrangement uses TRBV24-1 and TRBJ1-1, with TRBD1 matching 7 bases. V trimming: 8 bases; J trimming: 5 bases; junction bases outside the gene matches: 22. The CDR3 loop spans 18 amino acids. Germline lookup yields CDR1 KGHDR and CDR2 SFDVKD. CDR3 DNA: TGTGCCACCACCCGGTACCGGGACAGTGGGCCCGTACGGACTGAAGCTTTCTTT. This translates into CATTRYRDSGPVRTEAFF.

This chain links TRBV7-3 with TRBJ2-3; D unresolved. The V gene's germline CDR1 is SGHTA and CDR2 FQGTGA. CDR3 length: 13 amino acids. The ends were cut back, 5 bases at V and 7 bases at J, with 13 bases in the middle. This chain's CDR3 is CASSPLGFNTQYF. CDR3 sequence (DNA): TGTGCCAGCAGCCCCCTTGGGTTCAATACGCAGTATTTT. The full variable domain, its missing parts supplied by reference TRBV7-3 and TRBJ2-3, is GAGVSQTPSNKVTEKGKYVELRCDPISGHTALYWYRQSLGQGPEFLIYFQGTGAADDSGLPNDRFFAVRPEGSVSTLKIQRTERGDSAVYLCASSPLGFNTQYFGPGTRLTVL.

The chain carries TRBV7-3 and TRBJ2-4; no clear D gene. The germline V gene encodes CDR1 SGHTA and CDR2 FQGTGA. Deletions cut 0 bases from V and 2 bases from J, with 8 bases between. CDR3 length equals 15 residues. The CDR3 bases are TGTGCCAGCAGCTTAACCCCAGGACCCAAAAACATTCAGTACTTC. It codes for CASSLTPGPKNIQYF.

About this clonotype itself: Germline and junction disagree at one end, which may indicate a read error. The rearrangement links TRBV6-6 to TRBJ1-5; maybe TRBD1 (5 bases). Germline V gene lookup returns CDR1 MNHNY and CDR2 SVGAGI (reference sequence). The CDR3 has 15 amino acids. CDR3 nucleotides: TGTGCCATCAGTGAGGCAGGGACCTTCAATCAGCCCCAGCATTTT. Its translation: CAISEAGTFNQPQHF.

The V and J genes are TRBV20-1 and TRBJ1-2; the D gene is possibly TRBD1 (6 bases). The V gene's germline CDR1 is DFQATT and CDR2 SNEGSKA (reference sequence). This CDR3 contains 10 residues. CDR3 residues: CRAEGDGYTF. CDR3 coding DNA: TGCAGGGCCGAGGGGGATGGCTACACCTTC.

The chain is built from TRBV15 and TRBJ1-2; no clear D. V dropped 0 bases and J dropped 5 bases, with 10 bases sitting between them. CDR1 and CDR2 from the germline V gene are LNHNV and YYDKDF (reference sequence). The CDR3 has 14 residues. The CDR3 spells CATSRDKGMYGYTF. The CDR3 DNA sequence: TGTGCCACCAGCAGAGATAAAGGAATGTATGGCTACACCTTC. The full variable domain, completed using reference TRBV15 and TRBJ1-2, is DAMVIQNPRYQVTQFGKPVTLSCSQTLNHNVMYWYQQKSSQAPKLLFHYYDKDFNNEADTPDNFQSRRPNTSFCFLDIRSPGLGDTAMYLCATSRDKGMYGYTFGSGTRLTVV.